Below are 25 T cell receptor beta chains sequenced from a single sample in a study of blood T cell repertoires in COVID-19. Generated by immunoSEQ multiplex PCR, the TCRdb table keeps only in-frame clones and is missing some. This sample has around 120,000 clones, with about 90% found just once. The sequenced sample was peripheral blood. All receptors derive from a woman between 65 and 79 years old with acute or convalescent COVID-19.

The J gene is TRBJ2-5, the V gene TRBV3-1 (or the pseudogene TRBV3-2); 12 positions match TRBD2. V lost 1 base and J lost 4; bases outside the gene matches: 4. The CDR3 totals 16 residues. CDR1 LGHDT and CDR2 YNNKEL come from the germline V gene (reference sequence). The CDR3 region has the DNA TGTGCCAGCAGCCAAGTCCGGACTAGCGGGGCAGAGACCCAGTACTTC. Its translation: CASSQVRTSGAETQYF.

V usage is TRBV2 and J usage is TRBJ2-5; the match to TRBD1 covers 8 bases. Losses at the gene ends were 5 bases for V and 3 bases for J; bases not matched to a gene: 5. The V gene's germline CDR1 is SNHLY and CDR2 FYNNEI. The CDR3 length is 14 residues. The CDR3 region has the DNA TGTGCCAGCAGTTTGGGACAGGTAGAAGAGACCCAGTACTTC. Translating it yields CASSLGQVEETQYF.

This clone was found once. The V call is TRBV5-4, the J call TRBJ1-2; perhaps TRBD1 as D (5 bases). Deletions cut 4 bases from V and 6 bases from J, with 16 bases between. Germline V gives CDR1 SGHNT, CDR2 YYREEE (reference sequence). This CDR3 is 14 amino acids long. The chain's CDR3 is CASSKNQGYDGYTF. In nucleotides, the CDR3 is TGTGCCAGCAGCAAAAATCAGGGATACGATGGCTACACCTTC.

CDR3 region: CASSPGLAGAFNEQFF. The DNA for the CDR3 is TGTGCCAGCAGCCCCGGACTAGCGGGCGCATTCAATGAGCAGTTCTTC. V is TRBV5-4 and J is TRBJ2-1; the match to TRBD2 covers 11 bases. The germline gives CDR1 SGHNT, CDR2 YYREEE (reference sequence). The J segment lost 6 bases and the V segment lost 4 bases, leaving 9 bases of the junction unmatched. CDR3 length: 16 amino acids.

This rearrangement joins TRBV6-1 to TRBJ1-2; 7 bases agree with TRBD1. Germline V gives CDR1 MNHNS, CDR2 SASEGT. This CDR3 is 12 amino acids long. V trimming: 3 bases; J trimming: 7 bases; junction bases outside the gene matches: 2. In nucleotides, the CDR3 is TGTGCCAGCAGTGAGAACAGGGGTGGCTACACCTTC. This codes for CASSENRGGYTF.

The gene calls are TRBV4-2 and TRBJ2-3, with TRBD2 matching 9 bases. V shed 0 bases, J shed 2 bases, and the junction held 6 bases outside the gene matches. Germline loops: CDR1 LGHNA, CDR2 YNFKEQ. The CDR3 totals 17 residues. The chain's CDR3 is CASSQEPGLAHTDTQYF. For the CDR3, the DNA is TGTGCCAGCAGCCAAGAACCAGGACTAGCGCACACAGATACGCAGTATTTT.

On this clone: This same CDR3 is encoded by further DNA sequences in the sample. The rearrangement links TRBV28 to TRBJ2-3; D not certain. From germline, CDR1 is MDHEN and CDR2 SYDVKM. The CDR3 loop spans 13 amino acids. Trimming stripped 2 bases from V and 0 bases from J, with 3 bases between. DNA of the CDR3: TGTGCCAGCAGTTTACCAAGCACAGATACGCAGTATTTT. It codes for CASSLPSTDTQYF.

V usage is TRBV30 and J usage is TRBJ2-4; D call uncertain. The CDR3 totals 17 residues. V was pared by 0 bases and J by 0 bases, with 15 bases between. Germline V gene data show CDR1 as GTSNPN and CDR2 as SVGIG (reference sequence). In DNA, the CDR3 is TGTGCCTGGAGTGTACTGAGGCAGTCCATAGCCAAAAACATTCAGTACTTC. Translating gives CAWSVLRQSIAKNIQYF.

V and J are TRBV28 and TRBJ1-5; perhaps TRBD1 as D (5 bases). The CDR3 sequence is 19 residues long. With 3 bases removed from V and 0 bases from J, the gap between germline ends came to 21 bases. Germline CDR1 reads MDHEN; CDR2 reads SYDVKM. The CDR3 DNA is TGTGCCAGCAGTTTGCTAGTATCGGGGGTCAAATATAGCAATCAGCCCCAGCATTTT. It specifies CASSLLVSGVKYSNQPQHF.

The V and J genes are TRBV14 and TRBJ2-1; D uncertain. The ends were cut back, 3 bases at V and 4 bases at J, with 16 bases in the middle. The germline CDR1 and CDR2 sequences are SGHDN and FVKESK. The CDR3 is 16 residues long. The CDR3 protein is CASSHRRDPRYNEQFF. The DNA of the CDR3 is TGTGCCAGCAGCCACAGGCGCGACCCTCGGTACAATGAGCAGTTCTTC.

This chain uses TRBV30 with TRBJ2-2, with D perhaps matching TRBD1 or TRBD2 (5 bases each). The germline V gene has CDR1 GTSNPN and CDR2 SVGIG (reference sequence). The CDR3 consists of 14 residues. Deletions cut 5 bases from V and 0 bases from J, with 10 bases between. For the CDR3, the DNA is TGTGCCTGGGGGACGACAGCGAACACCGGGGAGCTGTTTTTT. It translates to CAWGTTANTGELFF.

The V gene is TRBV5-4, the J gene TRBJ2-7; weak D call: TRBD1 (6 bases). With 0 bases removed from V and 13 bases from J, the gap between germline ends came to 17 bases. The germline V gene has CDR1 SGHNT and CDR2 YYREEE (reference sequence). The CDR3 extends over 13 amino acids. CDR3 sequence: CASSLAGTPRRYF. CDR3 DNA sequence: TGTGCCAGCAGCTTGGCCGGGACACCTCGACGATACTTC.

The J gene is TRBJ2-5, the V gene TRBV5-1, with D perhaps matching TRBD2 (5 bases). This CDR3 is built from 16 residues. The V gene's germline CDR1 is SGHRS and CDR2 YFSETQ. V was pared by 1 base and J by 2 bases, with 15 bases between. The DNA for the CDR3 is TGCGCCAGCAGCTTGATAGAGGGAAGCTCGCAAGAGACCCAGTACTTC. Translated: CASSLIEGSSQETQYF.

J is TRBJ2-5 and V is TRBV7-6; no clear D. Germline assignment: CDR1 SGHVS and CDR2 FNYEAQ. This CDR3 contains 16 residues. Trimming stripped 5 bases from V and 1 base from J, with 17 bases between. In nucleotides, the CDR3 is TGTGCCAGCAGCCCGATCTTAGGTCGGGTCCAAGAGACCCAGTACTTC. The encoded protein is CASSPILGRVQETQYF.

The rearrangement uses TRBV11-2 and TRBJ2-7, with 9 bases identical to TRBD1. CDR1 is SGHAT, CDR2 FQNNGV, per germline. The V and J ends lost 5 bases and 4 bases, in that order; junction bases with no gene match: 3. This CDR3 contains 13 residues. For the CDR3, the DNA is TGTGCCAGCAGCGACGGACAGGGGTACGAGCAGTACTTC. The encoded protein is CASSDGQGYEQYF. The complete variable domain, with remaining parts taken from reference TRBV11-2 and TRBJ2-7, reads EAGVAQSPRYKIIEKRQSVAFWCNPISGHATLYWYQQILGQGPKLLIQFQNNGVVDDSQLPKDRFSAERLKGVDSTLKIQPAKLEDSAVYLCASSDGQGYEQYFGPGTRLTVT.

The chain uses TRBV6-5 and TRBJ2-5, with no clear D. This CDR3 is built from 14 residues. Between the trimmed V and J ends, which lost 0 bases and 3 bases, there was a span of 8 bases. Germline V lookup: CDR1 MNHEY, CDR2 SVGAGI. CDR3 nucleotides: TGTGCCAGCAGTTACTCGCGGCCAGAAGAGACCCAGTACTTC. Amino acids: CASSYSRPEETQYF.

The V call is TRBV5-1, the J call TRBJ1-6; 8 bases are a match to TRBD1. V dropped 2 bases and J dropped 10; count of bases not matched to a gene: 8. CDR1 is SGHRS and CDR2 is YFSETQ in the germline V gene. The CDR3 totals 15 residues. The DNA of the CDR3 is TGCGCCAGCAGCTTAGCGACAGGGGTTGGCTCACCCCTCCACTTT. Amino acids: CASSLATGVGSPLHF.

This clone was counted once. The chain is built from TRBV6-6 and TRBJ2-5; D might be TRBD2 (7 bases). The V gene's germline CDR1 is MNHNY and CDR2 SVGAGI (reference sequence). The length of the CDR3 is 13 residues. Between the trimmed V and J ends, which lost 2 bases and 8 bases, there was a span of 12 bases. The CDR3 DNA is TGTGCCAGCAGTTACGGGGGGGCGGAAACCCAGTACTTC. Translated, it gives CASSYGGAETQYF.

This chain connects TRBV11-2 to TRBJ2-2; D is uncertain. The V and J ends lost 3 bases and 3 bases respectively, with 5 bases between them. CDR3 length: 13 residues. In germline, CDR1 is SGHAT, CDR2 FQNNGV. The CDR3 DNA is TGTGCCAGCAGCTTTCTTTACACCGGGGAGCTGTTTTTT. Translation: CASSFLYTGELFF.

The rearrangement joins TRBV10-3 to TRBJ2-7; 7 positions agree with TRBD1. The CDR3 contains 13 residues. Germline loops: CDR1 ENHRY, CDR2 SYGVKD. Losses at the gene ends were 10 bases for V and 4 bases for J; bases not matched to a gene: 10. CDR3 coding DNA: TGTGCCACGGAAGCAGGGGGTAAATACGAGCAGTACTTC. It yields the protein CATEAGGKYEQYF.

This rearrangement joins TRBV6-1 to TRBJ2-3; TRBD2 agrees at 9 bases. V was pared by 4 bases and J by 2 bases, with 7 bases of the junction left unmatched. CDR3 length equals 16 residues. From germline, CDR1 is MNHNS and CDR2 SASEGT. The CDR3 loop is CASSGRLAEPTDTQYF. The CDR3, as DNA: TGTGCCAGCAGTGGACGACTAGCGGAACCCACAGATACGCAGTATTTT.

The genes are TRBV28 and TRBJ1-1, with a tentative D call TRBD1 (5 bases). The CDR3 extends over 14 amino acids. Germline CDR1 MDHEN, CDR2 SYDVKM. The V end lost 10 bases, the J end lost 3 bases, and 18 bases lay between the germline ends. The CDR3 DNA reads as TGTGCCACAGTATTACAGGCCATTGACACTGAAGCTTTCTTT. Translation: CATVLQAIDTEAFF.

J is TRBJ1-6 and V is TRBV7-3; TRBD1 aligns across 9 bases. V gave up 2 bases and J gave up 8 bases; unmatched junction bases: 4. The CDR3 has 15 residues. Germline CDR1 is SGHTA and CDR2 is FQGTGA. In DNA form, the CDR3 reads TGTGCCAGCAGCTTATCTGGACAGGGGTATTCACCCCTCCACTTT. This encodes CASSLSGQGYSPLHF.

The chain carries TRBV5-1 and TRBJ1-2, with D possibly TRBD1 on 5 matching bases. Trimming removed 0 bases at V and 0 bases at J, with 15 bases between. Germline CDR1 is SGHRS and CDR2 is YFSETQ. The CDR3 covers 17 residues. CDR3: CASSLVFSTGPNYGYTF. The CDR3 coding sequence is TGCGCCAGCAGCTTGGTTTTCTCCACAGGACCTAACTATGGCTACACCTTC.

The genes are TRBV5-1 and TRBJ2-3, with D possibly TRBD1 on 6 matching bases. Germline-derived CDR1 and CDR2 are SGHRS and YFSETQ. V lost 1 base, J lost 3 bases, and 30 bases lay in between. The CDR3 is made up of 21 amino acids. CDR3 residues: CASSLWPGVRVAELRTDTQYF. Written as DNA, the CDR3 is TGCGCCAGCAGCTTGTGGCCAGGGGTAAGGGTGGCCGAACTCAGAACAGATACGCAGTATTTT.